The rows below give T cell receptor beta chains drawn from one sample of a study of cytomegalovirus exposure and HLA in healthy donors. This table comes from immunoSEQ multiplex PCR, and its TCRdb copy is limited to in-frame clones, with some not included. The repertoire holds 65,000 to 95,000 clones, with about 77% as singletons. The sample taken for sequencing was PBMCs. Receptor source: a man aged 45-60 years in good health and CMV-seronegative. CDR3s include the opening cysteine and the closing phenylalanine or tryptophan. D genes are given only for firm matches. The size of a clone is reported for some rows only, either as once, few or many, or as a class for expanded clones.

cdr3_aa: CATGIQGDDTQYF
cdr3_nt: TGTGCCACCGGTATACAGGGGGATGATACGCAGTATTTT
j_call: TRBJ2-3
v_call: TRBV2
d_call: TRBD1
clone_size: NA

cdr3_aa: CASSLTQGNTEAFF
cdr3_nt: TGTGCCAGCAGCTTAACACAGGGAAACACTGAAGCTTTCTTT
j_call: TRBJ1-1
v_call: TRBV7-3
d_call: NA
clone_size: NA

cdr3_aa: CASSEIEGAQYF
cdr3_nt: TGTGCCAGCAGTGAGATCGAGGGGGCCCAGTACTTC
j_call: TRBJ2-5
v_call: TRBV2
d_call: NA
clone_size: NA

cdr3_aa: CASSRTGVNTIYF
cdr3_nt: TGTGCCAGCAGCCGGACAGGGGTTAACACCATATATTTT
j_call: TRBJ1-3
v_call: TRBV5-6
d_call: TRBD1
clone_size: few

cdr3_aa: CASSADKPKAFF
cdr3_nt: TGTGCCAGCAGCGCCGACAAGCCGAAAGCTTTCTTT
j_call: TRBJ1-1
v_call: TRBV7-2
d_call: NA
clone_size: NA

cdr3_aa: CASTPPRGTQYF
cdr3_nt: TGTGCCAGCACCCCCCCCCGGGGAACCCAGTACTTC
j_call: TRBJ2-5
v_call: TRBV28
d_call: NA
clone_size: few

cdr3_aa: CASSPSGTGNYGYTF
cdr3_nt: TGTGCCAGCAGCCCATCGGGCACAGGGAACTATGGCTACACCTTC
j_call: TRBJ1-2
v_call: TRBV5-4
d_call: NA
clone_size: NA

cdr3_aa: CASTALGGAVVAFF
cdr3_nt: TGTGCCAGCACCGCCTTGGGGGGGGCAGTGGTAGCTTTCTTT
j_call: TRBJ1-1
v_call: TRBV6-1
d_call: NA
clone_size: NA

cdr3_aa: CSSSSTGGSEKLFF
cdr3_nt: TGTTCCAGCTCATCTACAGGGGGCTCTGAAAAACTGTTTTTT
j_call: TRBJ1-4
v_call: TRBV7-9
d_call: TRBD1
clone_size: NA

cdr3_aa: CASSLWGEAGELFF
cdr3_nt: TGTGCCAGCAGCTTATGGGGGGAAGCCGGGGAGCTGTTTTTT
j_call: TRBJ2-2
v_call: TRBV7-2
d_call: NA
clone_size: NA

cdr3_aa: CASRYTSGGAYEQYF
cdr3_nt: TGTGCCAGCAGATACACTAGCGGGGGAGCCTACGAGCAGTACTTC
j_call: TRBJ2-7
v_call: TRBV5-8
d_call: TRBD2
clone_size: NA

cdr3_aa: CASSALSGSEFGDTQYF
cdr3_nt: TGCGCCAGCAGCGCACTGTCGGGGTCAGAATTTGGGGATACGCAGTATTTT
j_call: TRBJ2-3
v_call: TRBV5-1
d_call: NA
clone_size: NA

cdr3_aa: CASSPRTDGYTF
cdr3_nt: TGTGCCAGCAGCCCTCGGACAGATGGCTACACCTTC
j_call: TRBJ1-2
v_call: TRBV7-9
d_call: NA
clone_size: NA

cdr3_aa: CASSPSSGGGYNEQFF
cdr3_nt: TGTGCCAGCAGCCCCTCCAGCGGGGGGGGATACAATGAGCAGTTCTTC
j_call: TRBJ2-1
v_call: TRBV11-2
d_call: TRBD2
clone_size: NA

cdr3_aa: CASSKAGAYGYTF
cdr3_nt: TGTGCCAGCAGCAAAGCAGGGGCCTATGGCTACACCTTC
j_call: TRBJ1-2
v_call: TRBV21-1
d_call: NA
clone_size: NA

cdr3_aa: CASSTGVNTEAFF
cdr3_nt: TGTGCCAGCAGTACCGGGGTGAACACTGAAGCTTTCTTT
j_call: TRBJ1-1
v_call: TRBV27
d_call: NA
clone_size: NA

cdr3_aa: CASSIVGSTGELFF
cdr3_nt: TGTGCCAGTAGTATAGTGGGCAGCACCGGGGAGCTGTTTTTT
j_call: TRBJ2-2
v_call: TRBV19
d_call: NA
clone_size: NA

cdr3_aa: CASSPQQGAEEQYF
cdr3_nt: TGTGCCAGCTCACCACAACAGGGGGCGGAGGAGCAGTACTTC
j_call: TRBJ2-7
v_call: TRBV18
d_call: TRBD1
clone_size: NA

cdr3_aa: CASSTGLASPLHF
cdr3_nt: TGTGCCAGCAGTACAGGATTGGCTTCACCCCTCCACTTT
j_call: TRBJ1-6
v_call: TRBV11-2
d_call: NA
clone_size: NA

cdr3_aa: CASSLYPGEETQYF
cdr3_nt: TGTGCCAGCAGTTTATACCCAGGGGAAGAGACCCAGTACTTC
j_call: TRBJ2-5
v_call: TRBV28
d_call: NA
clone_size: few

cdr3_aa: CASSPGQRLAQPQHF
cdr3_nt: TGCGCCAGCAGCCCTGGACAGAGGTTGGCTCAGCCCCAGCATTTT
j_call: TRBJ1-5
v_call: TRBV4-1
d_call: NA
clone_size: NA

cdr3_aa: CASSGPGTGWGEETQYF
cdr3_nt: TGCGCCAGCAGCGGCCCCGGTACAGGTTGGGGGGAAGAGACCCAGTACTTC
j_call: TRBJ2-5
v_call: TRBV5-1
d_call: NA
clone_size: once

cdr3_aa: CASSQDLQGLIGYNEQFF
cdr3_nt: TGCGCCAGCAGCCAAGATCTTCAGGGGTTGATCGGCTACAATGAGCAGTTCTTC
j_call: TRBJ2-1
v_call: TRBV4-3
d_call: NA
clone_size: NA

cdr3_aa: CASRPTGTGGHNEQFF
cdr3_nt: TGTGCCAGCAGGCCCACCGGGACAGGGGGACACAATGAGCAGTTCTTC
j_call: TRBJ2-1
v_call: TRBV2
d_call: TRBD1
clone_size: NA

cdr3_aa: CASSWGGGNLDTQYF
cdr3_nt: TGTGCCAGCAGCTGGGGCGGAGGGAATCTAGATACGCAGTATTTT
j_call: TRBJ2-3
v_call: TRBV7-2
d_call: NA
clone_size: few

cdr3_aa: CASSIVPLAGELFF
cdr3_nt: TGTGCCAGTAGTATAGTTCCACTGGCCGGGGAGCTGTTTTTT
j_call: TRBJ2-2
v_call: TRBV19
d_call: NA
clone_size: NA

cdr3_aa: CASRPGYNYEQYF
cdr3_nt: TGTGCCAGCAGGCCAGGGTATAACTACGAGCAGTACTTC
j_call: TRBJ2-7
v_call: TRBV2
d_call: NA
clone_size: NA

cdr3_aa: CASRSGTQYF
cdr3_nt: TGTGCCAGCAGGTCAGGGACCCAGTACTTC
j_call: TRBJ2-5
v_call: TRBV6-5
d_call: NA
clone_size: few

cdr3_aa: CASSWGGQGMETQYF
cdr3_nt: TGTGCCAGCAGCTGGGGTGGACAGGGGATGGAGACCCAGTACTTC
j_call: TRBJ2-5
v_call: TRBV5-5
d_call: TRBD1
clone_size: NA

cdr3_aa: CAWSGTADQPQHF
cdr3_nt: TGTGCCTGGAGCGGGACAGCTGATCAGCCCCAGCATTTT
j_call: TRBJ1-5
v_call: TRBV30
d_call: TRBD1
clone_size: few

cdr3_aa: CASSLRQRGSEQYF
cdr3_nt: TGTGCCAGCAGCTTACGGCAGCGGGGGAGCGAGCAGTACTTC
j_call: TRBJ2-7
v_call: TRBV7-2
d_call: TRBD2
clone_size: once

cdr3_aa: CAIRASEGDTQYF
cdr3_nt: TGTGCCATCCGGGCATCAGAGGGCGATACGCAGTATTTT
j_call: TRBJ2-3
v_call: TRBV10-3
d_call: NA
clone_size: once

cdr3_aa: CASSEKKGQGYNEQFF
cdr3_nt: TGTGCCAGCAGTGAAAAAAAGGGACAGGGATACAATGAGCAGTTCTTC
j_call: TRBJ2-1
v_call: TRBV6-1
d_call: TRBD1
clone_size: NA

cdr3_aa: CASRQGGTGYWNTEAFF
cdr3_nt: TGTGCCAGCAGGCAGGGGGGGACAGGCTATTGGAACACTGAAGCTTTCTTT
j_call: TRBJ1-1
v_call: TRBV7-2
d_call: TRBD1
clone_size: NA

cdr3_aa: CASSHTGGGYEQYF
cdr3_nt: TGTGCCAGCTCACACACAGGGGGCGGCTACGAGCAGTACTTC
j_call: TRBJ2-7
v_call: TRBV6-5
d_call: TRBD1
clone_size: NA

cdr3_aa: CASSLDLRQGANTEAFF
cdr3_nt: TGTGCCAGCAGCTTAGATTTGAGACAGGGGGCGAACACTGAAGCTTTCTTT
j_call: TRBJ1-1
v_call: TRBV11-1
d_call: TRBD1
clone_size: few

cdr3_aa: CASSSTGGWGETQYF
cdr3_nt: TGTGCCAGCAGCTCAACAGGGGGATGGGGAGAGACCCAGTACTTC
j_call: TRBJ2-5
v_call: TRBV7-3
d_call: TRBD1
clone_size: NA

cdr3_aa: CASSYSGPRGNTEAFF
cdr3_nt: TGTGCCAGCAGTTACTCCGGGCCCCGGGGGAACACTGAAGCTTTCTTT
j_call: TRBJ1-1
v_call: TRBV27
d_call: NA
clone_size: few

cdr3_aa: CASSQDRGQGNYGYTF
cdr3_nt: TGCGCCAGCAGCCAAGATAGGGGACAGGGGAACTATGGCTACACCTTC
j_call: TRBJ1-2
v_call: TRBV4-3
d_call: TRBD1
clone_size: few

cdr3_aa: CASSSPGQGSYEQYF
cdr3_nt: TGTGCCAGCAGTTCCCCTGGACAGGGATCCTACGAGCAGTACTTC
j_call: TRBJ2-7
v_call: TRBV6-5
d_call: TRBD1
clone_size: NA

cdr3_aa: CASSDEYSNSPLHF
cdr3_nt: TGTGCCAGCAGTGATGAGTACAGTAATTCACCCCTCCACTTT
j_call: TRBJ1-6
v_call: TRBV6-5
d_call: NA
clone_size: NA

cdr3_aa: CASSQGAGKSTNEKLFF
cdr3_nt: TGTGCCAGCAGCCAGGGAGCAGGAAAATCAACTAATGAAAAACTGTTTTTT
j_call: TRBJ1-4
v_call: TRBV4-2
d_call: NA
clone_size: NA

cdr3_aa: CVRSLPPASRDLTDTQYF
cdr3_nt: TGTGTCAGAAGCTTACCCCCGGCTAGCAGAGATCTCACAGATACGCAGTATTTT
j_call: TRBJ2-3
v_call: TRBV7-5
d_call: NA
clone_size: once

cdr3_aa: CASSVAGGNYNEQFF
cdr3_nt: TGTGCCAGCAGCGTAGCCGGGGGGAACTACAATGAGCAGTTCTTC
j_call: TRBJ2-1
v_call: TRBV9
d_call: TRBD2
clone_size: few

cdr3_aa: CSSSSDRPTYGYTF
cdr3_nt: TGTTCCAGCAGCTCGGACAGGCCCACCTATGGCTACACCTTC
j_call: TRBJ1-2
v_call: TRBV7-9
d_call: TRBD1
clone_size: NA

cdr3_aa: CATSLGTGAPYEQYF
cdr3_nt: TGTGCCACCAGCCTAGGGACAGGGGCGCCCTACGAGCAGTACTTC
j_call: TRBJ2-7
v_call: TRBV15
d_call: TRBD1
clone_size: NA

cdr3_aa: CASSFGGRGETQYF
cdr3_nt: TGTGCCAGCAGTTTCGGGGGGCGCGGGGAGACCCAGTACTTC
j_call: TRBJ2-5
v_call: TRBV27
d_call: NA
clone_size: NA

cdr3_aa: CASRSHLGDTEAFF
cdr3_nt: TGTGCCAGCAGATCCCACCTCGGGGACACTGAAGCTTTCTTT
j_call: TRBJ1-1
v_call: TRBV6-5
d_call: NA
clone_size: NA

cdr3_aa: CASSYTGAGTDTQYF
cdr3_nt: TGCGCCAGCAGCTATACAGGGGCCGGCACAGATACGCAGTATTTT
j_call: TRBJ2-3
v_call: TRBV5-1
d_call: TRBD1
clone_size: NA

cdr3_aa: CASSLVNLGDTQYF
cdr3_nt: TGCGCCAGCAGCTTGGTAAATCTAGGCGATACGCAGTATTTT
j_call: TRBJ2-3
v_call: TRBV5-1
d_call: NA
clone_size: NA

cdr3_aa: CASQPPGQAKGQPQHF
cdr3_nt: TGTGCCAGCCAACCTCCGGGACAGGCCAAGGGGCAGCCCCAGCATTTT
j_call: TRBJ1-5
v_call: TRBV2
d_call: TRBD1
clone_size: few

cdr3_aa: CASRDRGATEAFF
cdr3_nt: TGTGCCAGTAGAGACAGGGGCGCTACCGAAGCTTTCTTT
j_call: TRBJ1-1
v_call: TRBV19
d_call: TRBD1
clone_size: few

cdr3_aa: CRMGRGTEAFF
cdr3_nt: TGCAGAATGGGGCGGGGCACTGAAGCTTTCTTT
j_call: TRBJ1-1
v_call: TRBV20-1
d_call: NA
clone_size: NA

cdr3_aa: CAISRGGGTENSPLHF
cdr3_nt: TGTGCCATCAGCCGGGGGGGAGGGACGGAGAATTCACCCCTCCACTTT
j_call: TRBJ1-6
v_call: TRBV10-3
d_call: NA
clone_size: few

cdr3_aa: CASSLGTSPLSTDTQYF
cdr3_nt: TGCGCCAGCAGCTTGGGGACTTCGCCCCTTAGCACAGATACGCAGTATTTT
j_call: TRBJ2-3
v_call: TRBV5-1
d_call: NA
clone_size: once

cdr3_aa: CASSYSFARGLDEQFF
cdr3_nt: TGTGCCAGCAGTTACTCGTTCGCGCGGGGGCTTGACGAGCAGTTCTTC
j_call: TRBJ2-1
v_call: TRBV6-5
d_call: NA
clone_size: NA

cdr3_aa: CASSKGDTISRNTIYF
cdr3_nt: TGTGCCAGCAGCAAGGGGGACACCATCTCAAGAAACACCATATATTTT
j_call: TRBJ1-3
v_call: TRBV7-2
d_call: NA
clone_size: NA

cdr3_aa: CASSLDLGGRYEQYF
cdr3_nt: TGTGCCAGCAGCTTAGATCTAGGGGGAAGGTACGAGCAGTACTTC
j_call: TRBJ2-7
v_call: TRBV7-6
d_call: NA
clone_size: NA

cdr3_aa: CASSLTSEGDTQYF
cdr3_nt: TGCGCCAGCAGCCTAACTAGCGAGGGAGATACGCAGTATTTT
j_call: TRBJ2-3
v_call: TRBV4-3
d_call: TRBD2
clone_size: NA

cdr3_aa: CASSSLDVRAYEQYF
cdr3_nt: TGTGCCAGCAGCTCCCTCGATGTCAGGGCCTACGAGCAGTACTTC
j_call: TRBJ2-7
v_call: TRBV5-5
d_call: NA
clone_size: NA